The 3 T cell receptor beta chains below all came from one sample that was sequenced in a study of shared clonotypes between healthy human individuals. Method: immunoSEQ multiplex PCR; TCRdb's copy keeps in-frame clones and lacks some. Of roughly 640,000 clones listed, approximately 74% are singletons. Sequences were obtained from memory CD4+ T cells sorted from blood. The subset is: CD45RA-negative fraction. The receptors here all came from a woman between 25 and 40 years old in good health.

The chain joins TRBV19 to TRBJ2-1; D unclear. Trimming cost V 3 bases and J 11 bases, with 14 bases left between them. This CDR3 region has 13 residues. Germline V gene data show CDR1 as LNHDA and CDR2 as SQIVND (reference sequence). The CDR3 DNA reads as TGTGCCAGTAGTATTACCGGTACAGTCAAGCAGTTCTTC. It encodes CASSITGTVKQFF.

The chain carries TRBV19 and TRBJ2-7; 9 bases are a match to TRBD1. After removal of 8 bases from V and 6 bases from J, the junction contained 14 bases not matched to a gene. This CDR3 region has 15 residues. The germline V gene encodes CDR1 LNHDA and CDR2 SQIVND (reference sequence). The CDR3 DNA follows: TGTGCCAGTGTACACCGGGACAGGGTTTTTTGCGAGCAGTACTTC. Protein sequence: CASVHRDRVFCEQYF.

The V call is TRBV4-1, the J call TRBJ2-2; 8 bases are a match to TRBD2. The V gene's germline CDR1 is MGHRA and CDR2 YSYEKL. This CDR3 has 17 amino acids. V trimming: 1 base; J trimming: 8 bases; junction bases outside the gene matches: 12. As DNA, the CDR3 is TGCGCCAGCAGCCAAGGACCCAGCGGGAGCTCGATAGGGGAGCTGTTTTTT. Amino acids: CASSQGPSGSSIGELFF.